These 32 T cell receptor beta chains were sequenced from one sample in a study of blood T cell repertoires in COVID-19 (dated by TCRdb to about 2020). To prepare the library, the immunoSEQ multiplex PCR assay was applied. TCRdb's version of the immuneACCESS table is confined to in-frame rearrangements and falls short of the full clone set. An unresolved V gene accounts for under half of the shortfall where checked; the remainder is of unknown origin. The sample table shows around 100,000 clones, and roughly 80% are seen once. In total, the top ten clones hold 15% to 20% of the sample. The material sequenced was peripheral blood. The receptors stem from a woman aged 60-75 years with acute or convalescent COVID-19.

This chain connects TRBV9 to TRBJ1-1; TRBD1 aligns across 7 bases. Trimming removed 4 bases from V and 1 base from J; junction bases left unmatched: 4. Germline lookup yields CDR1 SGDLS and CDR2 YYNGEE. CDR3 length: 14 residues. The CDR3 sequence: CASSPWTGNTEAFF. CDR3 bases: TGTGCCAGCAGCCCCTGGACAGGGAACACTGAAGCTTTCTTT. Filled out from reference TRBV9 and TRBJ1-1, the complete variable domain reads DSGVTQTPKHLITATGQRVTLRCSPRSGDLSVYWYQQSLDQGLQFLIQYYNGEERAKGNILERFSAQQFPDLHSELNLSSLELGDSALYFCASSPWTGNTEAFFGQGTRLTVV.

This clone was observed a single time. This chain connects TRBV24-1 to TRBJ2-5, with TRBD1 matching over 8 bases. V lost 9 bases to trimming and J lost 5 bases; unmatched junction nucleotides: 4. Germline CDR1 is KGHDR and CDR2 is SFDVKD. CDR3 length: 12 amino acids. The CDR3 is CATGQGQETQYF. CDR3 nucleotide sequence: TGTGCCACCGGACAGGGACAGGAGACCCAGTACTTC.

Points on this clone: Other DNA sequences from this sample encode an identical CDR3 as well. The chain has TRBV3-1 (or the pseudogene TRBV3-2) and TRBJ1-2; perhaps TRBD1 as D (6 bases). Germline-derived CDR1 and CDR2 are LGHDT and YNNKEL (reference sequence). CDR3 size: 13 residues. V was clipped by 0 bases and J by 5 bases, with 7 bases between them. The CDR3 sequence is CASSQEGAYGYTF. In nucleotides, the CDR3 is TGTGCCAGCAGCCAAGAGGGGGCGTATGGCTACACCTTC.

V usage is TRBV2 and J usage is TRBJ1-3; D unresolved. CDR1 is SNHLY, CDR2 FYNNEI, per germline. This CDR3 is 16 amino acids long. Trimming took 2 bases from V and 0 from J, leaving 11 bases between them. In DNA form, the CDR3 reads TGTGCCAGCAGTGAAATGGGGAGAAGCTCTGGAAACACCATATATTTT. Translated, it gives CASSEMGRSSGNTIYF.

The chain uses TRBV9 and TRBJ2-2, with 8 bases matching TRBD2. V shed 3 bases, J shed 3 bases, and the junction held 7 bases outside the gene matches. The CDR3 spans 16 residues. Looked up from germline, CDR1 is SGDLS and CDR2 is YYNGEE. DNA of the CDR3: TGTGCCAGCAGCGAAGGTAGCGGGGCGGACACCGGGGAGCTGTTTTTT. Amino acids: CASSEGSGADTGELFF.

The CDR3 sequence is CASSPAYNSPLHF. The CDR3, as DNA: TGTGCCAGCAGCCCAGCCTATAATTCACCCCTCCACTTT. This chain links TRBV6-5 with TRBJ1-6; no clear D gene. Trimming pared 6 bases from V and 2 bases from J, leaving 5 bases between. The germline CDR1 and CDR2 sequences are MNHEY and SVGAGI. The CDR3 runs to 13 residues.

The J gene is TRBJ1-1, the V gene TRBV5-1; D remains unclear. The CDR3 length is 13 residues. V was cut by 2 bases and J by 7 bases, with 12 bases left in between. CDR1 and CDR2 from the germline V gene are SGHRS and YFSETQ. The CDR3 sequence is CASSLNKELEAFF. CDR3 nucleotides: TGCGCCAGCAGCTTAAATAAGGAGCTTGAAGCTTTCTTT.

This rearrangement joins TRBV27 to TRBJ2-7; 8 bases are shared with TRBD1. V shed 0 bases, J shed 2 bases, and the junction held 3 bases outside the gene matches. The CDR3 is 15 amino acids. Germline V gives CDR1 MNHEY, CDR2 SMNVEV (reference sequence). CDR3 residues: CASSLSAGGPYEQYF. The CDR3 DNA reads TGTGCCAGCAGTTTATCGGCAGGGGGCCCCTACGAGCAGTACTTC.

This rearrangement joins TRBV6-5 to TRBJ2-7; 7 bases agree with TRBD1. With V trimmed by 6 bases and J by 2 bases, 7 bases remained unmatched. Per the germline V gene, CDR1 is MNHEY and CDR2 is SVGAGI. The CDR3 extends over 14 amino acids. The CDR3 DNA reads as TGTGCCAGCAGCCCACAGGGGTGGACCTACGAGCAGTACTTC. Translation gives CASSPQGWTYEQYF.

This chain links TRBV6-5 with TRBJ1-2; TRBD1 matches 7 bases. Per germline, CDR1 MNHEY and CDR2 SVGAGI. The CDR3 is 13 amino acids. Trimming removed 2 bases from V and 5 bases from J; junction bases left unmatched: 2. The CDR3 DNA is TGTGCCAGCAGTTACGTGGGACAGTATGGCTACACCTTC. Its protein is CASSYVGQYGYTF.

J is TRBJ2-7 and V is TRBV6-6; TRBD1 matches at 8 bases. CDR3 length: 13 residues. Looked up from germline, CDR1 is MNHNY and CDR2 is SVGAGI (reference sequence). With V trimmed by 6 bases and J by 6 bases, 7 bases remained unmatched. The CDR3 loop is CASSLGQGGEQYF. CDR3 in DNA: TGTGCCAGCAGCCTAGGACAGGGCGGCGAGCAGTACTTC.

Notes on this clone: Germline and junction disagree at one end, which may indicate a read error. The chain is built from TRBV3-1 (or the pseudogene TRBV3-2) and TRBJ2-1; the match to TRBD2 covers 7 bases. The CDR3 extends over 12 amino acids. The germline CDR1 and CDR2 sequences are LGHDT and YNNKEL (reference sequence). The CDR3 DNA reads as TGTGCCAGCAGCCGAGCGCCGGGACTAAGAATCTTC. Its protein is CASSRAPGLRIF.

The chain links TRBV30 to TRBJ1-5; TRBD1 might be the D (5 bases). Germline CDR1 is GTSNPN and CDR2 is SVGIG (reference sequence). Trimming removed 4 bases at V and 0 bases at J, with 7 bases between. The CDR3 spans 13 residues. The CDR3 bases are TGTGCCTGGACAGGGAATAGCAATCAGCCCCAGCATTTT. Its translation is CAWTGNSNQPQHF.

This clone has just one count. The chain carries TRBV2 and TRBJ2-7; D gene uncertain. The CDR3 extends over 13 amino acids. The V end was cut by 1 base, the J end by 6 bases, with 10 bases between. The germline V gene encodes CDR1 SNHLY and CDR2 FYNNEI. In DNA, the CDR3 is TGTGCCAGCAGTGAAGTCGGGTCTTCCGAGCAGTACTTC. Translated: CASSEVGSSEQYF.

This clone occurred a few times. The rearrangement links TRBV5-1 to TRBJ1-1; D uncertain. Per germline, CDR1 SGHRS and CDR2 YFSETQ. This CDR3 contains 13 residues. Deletions cut 2 bases from V and 2 bases from J, with 7 bases between. The CDR3 DNA follows: TGCGCCAGCAGCTTAGAGTTTAACACTGAAGCTTTCTTT. Translating gives CASSLEFNTEAFF.

The chain couples TRBV5-1 to TRBJ2-7, with TRBD1 matching 8 bases. The germline V gene has CDR1 SGHRS and CDR2 YFSETQ. The CDR3 runs 15 residues. V trimming: 4 bases; J trimming: 7 bases; junction bases outside the gene matches: 13. The CDR3 sequence: CASSLDQGAIGEQYF. The CDR3 coding sequence is TGCGCCAGCAGCCTAGACCAGGGGGCCATCGGAGAGCAGTACTTC. Combining the CDR3 with reference TRBV5-1 and TRBJ2-7 gives the whole variable domain KAGVTQTPRYLIKTRGQQVTLSCSPISGHRSVSWYQQTPGQGLQFLFEYFSETQRNKGNFPGRFSGRQFSNSRSEMNVSTLELGDSALYLCASSLDQGAIGEQYFGPGTRLTVT.

The J gene is TRBJ1-1, the V gene TRBV5-1; D is possibly TRBD1 (5 bases). This CDR3 has 14 residues. Trimming shortened V by 0 bases and J by 6 bases, and 12 bases separated the two germline ends. Germline V gene sequence: CDR1 SGHRS, CDR2 YFSETQ. CDR3 sequence (DNA): TGCGCCAGCAGCTTGGGAGGTGCGGGGGCTGAAGCTTTCTTT. Its protein is CASSLGGAGAEAFF.

As DNA, the CDR3 is TGTGCCAGCAGCCAGACCCGGGGGGCTGGGGAGCAGTTCTTC. Amino acid sequence: CASSQTRGAGEQFF. This chain joins TRBV4-2 and TRBJ2-1; tentative D call: TRBD2 (7 bases). The length of the CDR3 is 14 residues. Trimming took 3 bases from V and 10 from J, leaving 16 bases between them. Germline CDR1 LGHNA, CDR2 YNFKEQ.

The genes are TRBV10-3 and TRBJ1-1, with a weak D call TRBD1 (5 bases). V was cut by 9 bases and J by 0 bases, with 11 bases left in between. Germline CDR1 is ENHRY and CDR2 is SYGVKD. The CDR3 consists of 13 residues. In nucleotides, the CDR3 is TGTGCCATTCAGGACACCATGAACACTGAAGCTTTCTTT. Encoded protein: CAIQDTMNTEAFF.

The chain employs TRBV11-2 and TRBJ2-1, with a tentative D call TRBD1 (6 bases). V gave up 6 bases and J gave up 6 bases, with 12 bases separating them. The CDR3 has 13 amino acids. Germline CDR1 SGHAT, CDR2 FQNNGV. The CDR3 DNA reads as TGTGCCAGCAGTACAGGGTATAGCAATGAGCAGTTCTTC. Amino acid sequence: CASSTGYSNEQFF.

The chain's CDR3 is CASTPEGDEQYF. The CDR3 nucleotides are TGTGCCAGCACCCCCGAGGGGGACGAGCAGTACTTC. The chain uses TRBV27 and TRBJ2-7; D may be TRBD1 (6 bases). This CDR3 comprises 12 residues. Trimming shortened V by 7 bases and J by 5 bases, and 12 bases separated the two germline ends. Germline lookup yields CDR1 MNHEY and CDR2 SMNVEV (reference sequence).

Only one count was recorded for this clone. The chain joins TRBV9 to TRBJ1-6; no reliable D call. The germline V gene encodes CDR1 SGDLS and CDR2 YYNGEE. Trimming took off 0 bases at V and 7 bases at J, with 8 bases between the two ends. The CDR3 is 14 residues long. DNA for the CDR3: TGTGCCAGCAGCGTAGAGTCAGTCAATTCACCCCTCCACTTT. It translates to CASSVESVNSPLHF.

The CDR3 nucleotides are TGTGCCAGCAGTTTTATCAGGGGGCTGTCTCCTCCTGGAAACACCATATATTTT. Its translation: CASSFIRGLSPPGNTIYF. The V gene is TRBV28, the J gene TRBJ1-3, with 8 bases aligning to TRBD1. This CDR3 is 18 amino acids long. From germline, CDR1 is MDHEN and CDR2 SYDVKM. The V segment lost 3 bases and the J segment 2 bases; nucleotides outside the gene matches: 12.

This sequence joins TRBV6-5 and TRBJ1-1; D might be TRBD1 (6 bases). Germline CDR1 is MNHEY and CDR2 is SVGAGI. V was clipped by 6 bases and J by 1 base, with 9 bases between them. The CDR3 runs to 13 residues. CDR3 sequence reads: CASRGTTNTEAFF. DNA of the CDR3: TGTGCCAGCAGGGGGACAACGAACACTGAAGCTTTCTTT.

This chain connects TRBV5-1 to TRBJ2-2; 12 bases agree with TRBD2. V shed 4 bases, J shed 3 bases, and the junction held 13 bases outside the gene matches. The CDR3 runs 19 residues. Looked up from germline, CDR1 is SGHRS and CDR2 is YFSETQ. The CDR3 is CASSRDVSSGGGHTGELFF. CDR3 DNA sequence: TGCGCCAGCAGCCGCGACGTGTCTAGCGGGGGGGGGCACACCGGGGAGCTGTTTTTT.

The V call is TRBV16, the J call TRBJ1-2; TRBD1 is a possible D gene (5 bases). Germline V CDR1 and CDR2: KGHSY, FQNENV. This CDR3 is 15 amino acids long. Trimming removed 0 bases from V and 8 bases from J, with 16 bases in between. The CDR3 nucleotides read TGTGCCAGCAGCCAATCGTCGGAGGGGCGCCGGGGCTACACCTTC. The encoded protein is CASSQSSEGRRGYTF.

The rearrangement joins TRBV28 to TRBJ1-5, with D possibly TRBD1 on 6 matching bases. Germline loops: CDR1 MDHEN, CDR2 SYDVKM. V shed 2 bases and J shed 1 base, with 15 bases lying between them. The CDR3 contains 17 residues. The CDR3 reads CASSLGTRMESNQPQHF. CDR3 sequence (DNA): TGTGCCAGCAGTTTAGGGACACGGATGGAGAGCAATCAGCCCCAGCATTTT.

The rearrangement uses TRBV9 and TRBJ2-5; D call uncertain. The CDR3 is 13 residues long. Germline V gives CDR1 SGDLS, CDR2 YYNGEE. Deletions cut 0 bases from V and 7 bases from J, with 10 bases between. CDR3 protein: CASSVDVSRTQYF. The CDR3 coding sequence is TGTGCCAGCAGCGTAGATGTTAGCAGGACCCAGTACTTC.

In its sample, this clone was seen a few times. V gene TRBV19 combines with J gene TRBJ1-2; a possible D gene is TRBD1 (6 bases). Germline V CDR1 and CDR2: LNHDA, SQIVND (reference sequence). V lost 6 bases and J lost 0, with 11 bases in between. The CDR3 consists of 14 residues. The CDR3 loop reads CASRMTGANYGYTF. Here the CDR3 DNA reads TGTGCCAGTAGGATGACAGGAGCTAACTATGGCTACACCTTC.

The gene calls are TRBV6-5 and TRBJ1-4; 7 bases fit TRBD1. Per germline, CDR1 MNHEY and CDR2 SVGAGI. The CDR3 runs to 14 residues. V lost 2 bases, J lost 8 bases, and 5 bases stayed unmatched. The CDR3 sequence is CASSYRGPGEKLFF. In DNA, the CDR3 is TGTGCCAGCAGTTACAGGGGGCCTGGGGAAAAACTGTTTTTT.

The V call is TRBV2, the J call TRBJ1-5; D call uncertain. CDR1 and CDR2 from the germline V gene are SNHLY and FYNNEI. Trimming pared 4 bases from V and 0 bases from J, leaving 10 bases between. This CDR3 spans 15 amino acids. CDR3 nucleotides: TGTGCCAGCAGTGCGGGGAGGAATAGCAATCAGCCCCAGCATTTT. It is translated as CASSAGRNSNQPQHF.

The table lists this clone with a count of one. In DNA form, the CDR3 reads TGTGCCAGCAGCGTCCGGGACAGCTCCTACGAGCAGTACTTC. Amino acid sequence: CASSVRDSSYEQYF. The V and J genes are TRBV11-2 and TRBJ2-7; TRBD1 agrees at 7 bases. CDR1 is SGHAT and CDR2 is FQNNGV in the germline V gene. The trim removed 5 bases at V and 0 bases at J, leaving 4 bases unmatched. There are 14 residues in the CDR3.